Below, 30 T cell receptor beta chains from the same sample are listed, as sequenced in a study of blood T cell repertoires in COVID-19. Assay used: immunoSEQ multiplex PCR; TCRdb lists only in-frame clones, some missing. In the table there are 350,000 or so clones, more than 70% of which are singletons. Sequenced: peripheral blood. The receptors derive from a man aged 25-45 years with active or convalescent COVID-19.

The V gene is TRBV27, the J gene TRBJ2-6; the D gene is possibly TRBD1 (6 bases). V lost 5 bases and J lost 2, with 16 bases in between. The CDR3 spans 17 residues. Germline-derived CDR1 and CDR2 are MNHEY and SMNVEV (reference sequence). The CDR3 DNA follows: TGTGCCAGCAGTCCACGGGCACAGGGAGCTGGGGCCAACGTCCTGACTTTC. Its protein product is CASSPRAQGAGANVLTF. The variable domain in full, with the rest retrieved from reference TRBV27 and TRBJ2-6, is EAQVTQNPRYLITVTGKKLTVTCSQNMNHEYMSWYRQDPGLGLRQIYYSMNVEVTDKGDVPEGYKVSRKEKRNFPLILESPSPNQTSLYFCASSPRAQGAGANVLTFGAGSRLTVL.

The chain combines TRBV9 with TRBJ2-2, with a tentative D call TRBD1 (5 bases). This CDR3 is built from 17 residues. Trimming cost V 0 bases and J 5 bases, with 17 bases left between them. Germline V lookup: CDR1 SGDLS, CDR2 YYNGEE. The CDR3 nucleotides read TGTGCCAGCAGCGTAGGGGATGCAGGGTTGGTAACCGGGGAGCTGTTTTTT. This sequence encodes CASSVGDAGLVTGELFF.

The rearrangement links TRBV7-2 to TRBJ2-3, with TRBD2 matching over 8 bases. Trimming cost V 1 base and J 3 bases; bases outside gene matches: 6. Germline V gene sequence: CDR1 SGHTA, CDR2 FQGNSA. The length of the CDR3 is 16 residues. This CDR3 reads CASSLGLRGVTDTQYF. Written as DNA, the CDR3 is TGTGCCAGCAGCTTAGGCTTGCGGGGGGTTACAGATACGCAGTATTTT.

This rearrangement joins TRBV7-8 to TRBJ2-3, with D uncertain. Trimming cost V 5 bases and J 0 bases, with 9 bases left between them. CDR3 size: 14 residues. CDR1 is SGHVS and CDR2 is FQNEAQ in the germline V gene. The CDR3 region is CASSRRLSTDTQYF. In DNA form, the CDR3 reads TGTGCCAGCAGCAGGCGGCTTAGCACAGATACGCAGTATTTT. Supplemented by reference TRBV7-8 and TRBJ2-3, the full variable domain reads GAGVSQSPRYKVAKRGQDVALRCDPISGHVSLFWYQQALGQGPEFLTYFQNEAQLDKSGLPSDRFFAERPEGSVSTLKIQRTQQEDSAVYLCASSRRLSTDTQYFGPGTRLTVL.

The chain joins TRBV13 to TRBJ2-7, with a weak D call TRBD1 (5 bases). The CDR3 has 15 amino acids. V was clipped by 6 bases and J by 4 bases, with 19 bases between them. The V gene's germline CDR1 is PRHDT and CDR2 FYEKMQ (reference sequence). The CDR3: CASRGPETAIYEQYF. CDR3 bases: TGTGCCAGCAGGGGTCCCGAGACAGCGATTTACGAGCAGTACTTC.

This clone was detected only once. The same CDR3 can be traced to other DNA sequences in this sample. The chain links TRBV5-1 to TRBJ2-1, with TRBD1 identical over 7 bases. V lost 0 bases and J lost 2; bases outside the gene matches: 2. CDR1 is SGHRS, CDR2 YFSETQ, per germline. The CDR3 has 15 amino acids. In nucleotides, the CDR3 is TGCGCCAGCAGCTTGGGGCAGGGGGCCTACAATGAGCAGTTCTTC. Translated: CASSLGQGAYNEQFF.

The gene calls are TRBV4-1 and TRBJ1-2, with 9 bases fitting TRBD1. CDR3 length: 15 residues. Germline V lookup: CDR1 MGHRA, CDR2 YSYEKL. V was pared by 4 bases and J by 3 bases, with 6 bases of the junction left unmatched. CDR3 nucleotides: TGCGCCAGCAGCCCGGGACAGGGCGTTGACTATGGCTACACCTTC. Translation gives CASSPGQGVDYGYTF.

This clone was seen a few times. Additional DNA sequences in this sample encode the identical CDR3. The rearrangement joins TRBV19 to TRBJ2-3; the D is unclear. The CDR3 contains 15 residues. V was cut by 7 bases and J by 0 bases, with 14 bases left in between. Germline CDR1 reads LNHDA; CDR2 reads SQIVND (reference sequence). The chain's CDR3 is CASNGGTPSTDTQYF. The DNA of the CDR3 is TGTGCCAGTAACGGTGGTACCCCTAGCACAGATACGCAGTATTTT. The full variable domain, rest sourced from reference TRBV19 and TRBJ2-3, is DGGITQSPKYLFRKEGQNVTLSCEQNLNHDAMYWYRQDPGQGLRLIYYSQIVNDFQKGDIAEGYSVSREKKESFPLTVTSAQKNPTAFYLCASNGGTPSTDTQYFGPGTRLTVL.

This chain joins TRBV11-3 and TRBJ2-1; 14 bases fit TRBD2. Germline trimming cut 1 base from V and 8 bases from J; bases unmatched to any gene: 10. This CDR3 is 18 amino acids long. The V gene's germline CDR1 is SGHNT and CDR2 YENEEA. CDR3 protein: CASSLGIRLAGGPDEQFF. The CDR3 DNA reads TGTGCCAGCAGCTTAGGAATCCGACTAGCGGGAGGGCCTGATGAGCAGTTCTTC.

The CDR3 region is CASSLLATNEKLFF. CDR3 coding DNA: TGCGCCAGCAGCTTGCTTGCAACTAATGAAAAACTGTTTTTT. The chain employs TRBV5-1 and TRBJ1-4; D remains ambiguous. V was pared by 1 base and J by 0 bases, with 4 bases between. CDR1 is SGHRS, CDR2 YFSETQ, per germline. This CDR3 contains 14 residues.

The chain recombines TRBV6-5 with TRBJ2-2; tentatively, D is TRBD1 (7 bases). The CDR3 is 13 amino acids. The germline CDR1 and CDR2 sequences are MNHEY and SVGAGI. Trimming removed 6 bases at V and 5 bases at J, with 10 bases between. The CDR3 DNA follows: TGTGCCAGCAGGCAGGGGGGAACCGGGGAGCTGTTTTTT. This sequence encodes CASRQGGTGELFF.

J is TRBJ2-5 and V is TRBV29-1; the match to TRBD2 covers 8 bases. Germline trimming cut 4 bases from V and 2 bases from J; bases unmatched to any gene: 6. Germline values: CDR1 SQVTM, CDR2 ANQGSEA. This CDR3 spans 14 amino acids. CDR3 region: CSVGLAGRQETQYF. The CDR3 nucleotides are TGCAGCGTTGGGTTAGCGGGAAGGCAAGAGACCCAGTACTTC.

This clone was seen a single time. This chain uses TRBV28 with TRBJ2-2, with 10 positions matching TRBD2. Germline CDR1 and CDR2: MDHEN and SYDVKM. This CDR3 comprises 16 residues. V trimming: 6 bases; J trimming: 0 bases; junction bases outside the gene matches: 4. CDR3 amino acids: CASRSGLATNTGELFF. The CDR3, as DNA: TGTGCCAGCAGGTCGGGACTAGCGACGAACACCGGGGAGCTGTTTTTT.

The chain has TRBV5-4 and TRBJ2-2, with 7 bases matching TRBD1. Trimming at V came to 2 bases and at J to 3 bases, leaving 7 bases not matched to a gene. The germline CDR1 and CDR2 sequences are SGHNT and YYREEE (reference sequence). The CDR3 is made up of 16 amino acids. CDR3 sequence (DNA): TGTGCCAGCAGCTTAGCCTACAGGGGTGACACCGGGGAGCTGTTTTTT. The encoded protein is CASSLAYRGDTGELFF.

This rearrangement joins TRBV6-6 to TRBJ2-5; 10 bases map to TRBD2. The J segment lost 4 bases and the V segment lost 5 bases, leaving 4 bases of the junction unmatched. Per the germline V gene, CDR1 is MNHNY and CDR2 is SVGAGI (reference sequence). The CDR3 spans 14 residues. The CDR3 reads CASSKQRGGETQYF. In nucleotides, the CDR3 is TGTGCCAGCAGTAAGCAGCGGGGGGGAGAGACCCAGTACTTC.

The chain recombines TRBV5-1 with TRBJ1-1; the D is unclear. The CDR3 totals 13 residues. V was trimmed by 0 bases and J by 10 bases, leaving 13 bases between them. CDR1 is SGHRS and CDR2 is YFSETQ in the germline V gene. The CDR3 here is CASSLARTRGAFF. CDR3 sequence (DNA): TGCGCCAGCAGCTTGGCCCGGACTAGAGGAGCTTTCTTT. The whole variable domain, filled in from reference TRBV5-1 and TRBJ1-1, reads KAGVTQTPRYLIKTRGQQVTLSCSPISGHRSVSWYQQTPGQGLQFLFEYFSETQRNKGNFPGRFSGRQFSNSRSEMNVSTLELGDSALYLCASSLARTRGAFFGQGTRLTVV.

This chain links TRBV3-1 (or the pseudogene TRBV3-2) with TRBJ2-2; 9 bases are shared with TRBD2. The CDR3 consists of 16 residues. With V trimmed by 0 bases and J by 2 bases, 1 base remained unmatched. The V gene's germline CDR1 is LGHDT and CDR2 YNNKEL (reference sequence). CDR3 nucleotides: TGTGCCAGCAGCCAAGAACTAGCGGGTAACACCGGGGAGCTGTTTTTT. As protein: CASSQELAGNTGELFF.

The genes are TRBV15 and TRBJ1-1, with 10 bases identical to TRBD1. With V trimmed by 3 bases and J by 5 bases, 15 bases remained unmatched. CDR1 and CDR2 (germline): LNHNV, YYDKDF (reference sequence). This CDR3 contains 18 residues. CDR3 sequence (DNA): TGTGCCACCAGCAGGATTTTAGGGACAGGGGCCAGTTGGACTGAAGCTTTCTTT. This encodes CATSRILGTGASWTEAFF.

The CDR3 reads CASSLDRSGSSHNTQYF. The CDR3 nucleotides read TGTGCCAGCAGCTTAGATCGAAGCGGGAGCTCCCACAATACGCAGTATTTT. The J gene is TRBJ2-3, the V gene TRBV11-2, with 8 bases aligning to TRBD2. The CDR3 sequence is 17 residues long. The V and J ends lost 0 bases and 7 bases, in that order; junction bases with no gene match: 12. From germline, CDR1 is SGHAT and CDR2 FQNNGV.

V gene TRBV4-3 combines with J gene TRBJ1-6; no definite D call. V was trimmed by 1 base and J by 6 bases, leaving 10 bases between them. The CDR3 spans 15 residues. CDR1 is LGHNA, CDR2 YSLEER, per germline. CDR3 bases: TGCGCCAGCAGCCAAGGCCCACCGAGTAATTCACCCCTCCACTTT. Translated, it gives CASSQGPPSNSPLHF.

This chain uses TRBV4-3 with TRBJ2-3; tentatively, D is TRBD2 (5 bases). This CDR3 comprises 16 residues. V lost 0 bases and J 2 bases, leaving 12 bases between the germline ends. Germline-derived CDR1 and CDR2 are LGHNA and YSLEER. The CDR3 spells CASSQERVLLTDTQYF. CDR3 DNA sequence: TGCGCCAGCAGCCAAGAGAGGGTCTTGCTCACAGATACGCAGTATTTT.

The V and J genes are TRBV14 and TRBJ2-7, with 7 bases identical to TRBD1. The germline CDR1 and CDR2 sequences are SGHDN and FVKESK. This CDR3 is built from 13 residues. The V segment lost 5 bases and the J segment 3 bases; nucleotides outside the gene matches: 4. The CDR3 DNA reads as TGTGCCAGCAGCTCGACAGGGCTCTACGAGCAGTACTTC. This encodes CASSSTGLYEQYF.

This chain connects TRBV7-7 to TRBJ2-1, with a possible D match to TRBD2 (7 bases). Germline loops: CDR1 SSHAT, CDR2 FNYEAQ (reference sequence). V was cut by 6 bases and J by 4 bases, with 16 bases left in between. The CDR3 sequence is 15 residues long. The CDR3 loop is CASSQGGGQYNEQFF. The CDR3 DNA is TGTGCCAGCAGTCAAGGGGGGGGCCAATACAATGAGCAGTTCTTC.

The chain joins TRBV7-6 to TRBJ2-7; 8 bases map to TRBD1. From germline, CDR1 is SGHVS and CDR2 FNYEAQ. This CDR3 is 16 amino acids long. The junction had 8 bases not matched to a gene; V was cut back by 1 base and J by 3 bases. DNA of the CDR3: TGTGCCAGCAGCTTAGGGGGACAGGAATCCCACTACGAGCAGTACTTC. Encoded protein: CASSLGGQESHYEQYF.

The V call is TRBV7-2, the J call TRBJ2-7; possible D gene TRBD2, 6 bases. V was clipped by 5 bases and J by 3 bases, with 11 bases between them. The CDR3 consists of 13 residues. Germline lookup yields CDR1 SGHTA and CDR2 FQGNSA. CDR3 loop: CASSTGLYYEQYF. The CDR3 nucleotides are TGTGCCAGCAGCACGGGACTTTACTACGAGCAGTACTTC. The full variable domain, its missing parts supplied by reference TRBV7-2 and TRBJ2-7, is GAGVSQSPSNKVTEKGKDVELRCDPISGHTALYWYRQSLGQGLEFLIYFQGNSAPDKSGLPSDRFSAERTGGSVSTLTIQRTQQEDSAVYLCASSTGLYYEQYFGPGTRLTVT.

A single count supports this clone. The chain links TRBV6-7 to TRBJ2-3; 7 bases are shared with TRBD2. TRBV6-7 carries the ORF label, with uncertain function. The CDR3 sequence is 14 residues long. The V segment lost 6 bases and the J segment 6 bases; nucleotides outside the gene matches: 9. Here the CDR3 DNA reads TGTGCCAGCAGCCGCCCGGGGGGAGGGGATACGCAGTATTTT. Protein product: CASSRPGGGDTQYF.

This chain uses TRBV11-2 with TRBJ1-2; D unclear. Germline V gene sequence: CDR1 SGHAT, CDR2 FQNNGV. Trimming cost V 2 bases and J 2 bases, with 9 bases left between them. The CDR3 consists of 14 residues. The CDR3 DNA follows: TGTGCCAGCAGCTTATTTGCGACAAACTATGGCTACACCTTC. This encodes CASSLFATNYGYTF.

This clone was counted only a few times. In the same sample, other DNA sequences code for this CDR3. The chain has TRBV7-9 and TRBJ2-7; tentatively, D is TRBD2 (5 bases). The CDR3 runs to 14 residues. Between the trimmed V and J ends, which lost 1 base and 0 bases, there was a span of 7 bases. Germline CDR1 is SEHNR and CDR2 is FQNEAQ (reference sequence). CDR3 coding DNA: TGTGCCAGCAGCTTAGTTGGGAGCTCCTACGAGCAGTACTTC. It is translated as CASSLVGSSYEQYF.

J is TRBJ1-4 and V is TRBV11-3; 7 positions match TRBD1. CDR3 length: 14 amino acids. Germline-derived CDR1 and CDR2 are SGHNT and YENEEA. After removal of 5 bases from V and 4 bases from J, the junction contained 4 bases not matched to a gene. The CDR3 DNA follows: TGTGCCAGCAGCCGGGACAGCCTTAATGAAAAACTGTTTTTT. Amino acid sequence: CASSRDSLNEKLFF.

The chain uses TRBV6-1 and TRBJ1-5; 8 bases fit TRBD1. J lost 6 bases, V lost 2 bases, and 6 bases had no gene match. Germline CDR1 is MNHNS and CDR2 is SASEGT. The CDR3 extends over 15 amino acids. The DNA of the CDR3 is TGTGCCAGCAGTGAAACCACAGGGGGTGGTCAGCCCCAGCATTTT. Amino acid sequence: CASSETTGGGQPQHF.